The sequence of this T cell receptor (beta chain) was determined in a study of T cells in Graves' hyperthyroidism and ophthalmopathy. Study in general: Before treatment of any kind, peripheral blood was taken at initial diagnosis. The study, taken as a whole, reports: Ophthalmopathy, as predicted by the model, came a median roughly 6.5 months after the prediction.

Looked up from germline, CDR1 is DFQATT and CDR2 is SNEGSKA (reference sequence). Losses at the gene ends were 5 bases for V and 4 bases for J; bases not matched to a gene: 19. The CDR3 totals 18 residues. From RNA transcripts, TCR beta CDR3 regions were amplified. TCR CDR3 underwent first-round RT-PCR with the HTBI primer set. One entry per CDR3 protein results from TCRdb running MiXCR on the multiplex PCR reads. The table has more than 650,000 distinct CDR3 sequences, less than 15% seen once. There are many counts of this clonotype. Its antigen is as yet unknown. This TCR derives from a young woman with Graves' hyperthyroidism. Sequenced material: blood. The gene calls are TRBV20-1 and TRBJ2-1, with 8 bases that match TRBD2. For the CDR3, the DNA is TGCAGTGCTCGGCCGGAAGGGGCTAGCGGGCGGACGTACAATGAGCAGTTCTTC. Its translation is CSARPEGASGRTYNEQFF.